The clone carrying this T cell receptor beta chain has more than one count but fewer than ten. Its antigen is not known. TCRdb recomputed calls from the 5' RACE reads with MiXCR, one row per CDR3 protein. The sample contains around 690,000 distinct CDR3 sequences, approximately 22% of which appear only once. These data are taken from a study of identical twins. Study results and limitations: Monozygotic twin pairs showed more out-of-frame TCR alpha sharing than models estimated. In zero-insertion analyses, partial confounding could arise from invariant MAIT and iNKT cells.

The V gene's germline CDR1 is KGHDR and CDR2 SFDVKD. V lost 5 bases, J lost 4 bases, and 6 bases stayed unmatched. This CDR3 has 15 amino acids. The data were also submitted as part of a second study, on T cells expressing NK-cell markers.

The J gene is TRBJ2-1, the V gene TRBV24-1; 8 bases line up with TRBD2. Sequences were obtained from PBMCs. The clonotype was recovered from a woman aged 18-29 years in good health. Here the CDR3 DNA reads TGTGCCACCAGTGTTGGAACTAGCGGTTACAATGAGCAGTTCTTC. Its protein product is CATSVGTSGYNEQFF.